This T cell receptor (beta chain) was documented in a study of beta chain features in type 1 diabetes. Study at large: When patients were set against healthy donors, age, gender and cell yields were similar.

The V gene's germline CDR1 is SGHTA and CDR2 FQGNSA. The V segment lost 1 base and the J segment 4 bases; nucleotides outside the gene matches: 6. The CDR3 runs to 16 residues. Reverse transcription of all isolated RNA meant that expressed TCRB transcripts were sequenced. Only in-frame clones appear in the TCRdb table, and some are missing; sequencing was by immunoSEQ multiplex PCR. The sample comprises approximately 400,000 clones, about 14% of which are singletons, and around 0.02% rests with the top ten. Sequencing was carried out using naive CD4+ T cells from blood. The chain combines TRBV7-2 with TRBJ2-1, with 8 bases fitting TRBD1. The clonotype comes from a woman aged 18-29 years in good health. The CDR3 protein is CASSLDWTGPYNEQFF. The DNA of the CDR3 is TGTGCCAGCAGCTTAGATTGGACAGGGCCGTACAATGAGCAGTTCTTC.